A selection of T cell receptor beta chains follows, all from one sample in a study of vaccination effects on CD4 cells after COVID-19. These receptors' targets are unknown. The method was immunoSEQ multiplex PCR; TCRdb's version includes in-frame clones alone and lacks a portion of them. Found here are around 21,000 clones, 60% to 80% of them singletons; the top ten hold 11%. Sequenced here: CD4+ T cells from PBMCs cultured with HCoV-NL63 spike peptides, sampled before COVID-19 vaccination. These receptors originate from a human donor who received a COVID-19 vaccine. Each CDR3 is given with its conserved first and last residue. The D gene is left open where the match is weak. The listing skips clone size in some rows; elsewhere it reads once, few, many or a size class.

>-|TRBJ2-7|TRBV12-3/TRBV12-4|few
CASSFQDPYEQYF
TGTGCCAGCAGTTTTCAGGACCCCTACGAGCAGTACTTC
>-|TRBJ2-7|TRBV12-3/TRBV12-4|once
CASSSGYEQYF
TGTGCCAGCAGTTCGGGGTACGAGCAGTACTTC
>-|TRBJ2-2|TRBV19|-
CASSIGNTGELFF
TGTGCCAGTAGTATAGGGAACACCGGGGAGCTGTTTTTT
>TRBD1|TRBJ1-1|TRBV27|-
CASSRDRENTEAFF
TGTGCCAGCAGCCGGGACAGAGAGAACACTGAAGCTTTCTTT
>-|TRBJ2-4|TRBV11-1|-
CASSSPTGAKNIQYF
TGTGCCAGCAGCTCTCCGACCGGAGCCAAAAACATTCAGTACTTC
>TRBD2|TRBJ2-3|TRBV19|-
CATVGGSVGDTQYF
TGTGCCACCGTGGGCGGGAGTGTTGGAGATACGCAGTATTTT
>TRBD2|TRBJ2-7|TRBV6-5|-
CASIRLAGVDEQYF
TGTGCCAGCATCAGACTAGCGGGAGTTGACGAGCAGTACTTC
>TRBD1|TRBJ1-3|TRBV5-1|-
CASSPGQGYSGNTIYF
TGCGCCAGCAGCCCCGGACAGGGCTACTCTGGAAACACCATATATTTT
>-|TRBJ2-1|TRBV12-3/TRBV12-4|once
CASTLGDNEQFF
TGTGCCAGCACCTTGGGTGACAATGAGCAGTTCTTC
>TRBD1|TRBJ1-1|TRBV27|few
CASSDARKGASGEAFF
TGTGCCAGCAGCGACGCTCGGAAGGGGGCAAGCGGTGAAGCTTTCTTT
>TRBD1|TRBJ1-5|TRBV29-1|-
CSVGDRDDQPQHF
TGCAGCGTTGGGGACAGGGATGATCAGCCCCAGCATTTT
>-|TRBJ1-1|TRBV5-1|-
CASSISGAGGTEAFF
TGCGCCAGCAGTATATCAGGGGCGGGTGGCACTGAAGCTTTCTTT
>TRBD1|TRBJ2-3|TRBV29-1|once
CSGGQGGTDTQYF
TGCAGCGGGGGACAGGGTGGCACAGATACGCAGTATTTT
>TRBD2|TRBJ2-5|TRBV19|-
CASSSYRGLAGGPGQETQYF
TGTGCCAGTAGTAGCTACAGGGGGCTAGCGGGAGGGCCGGGGCAAGAGACCCAGTACTTC
>-|TRBJ1-6|TRBV21-1|-
CARFYTGRLAYNSPLHF
TGTGCCAGGTTTTATACAGGCCGCCTGGCCTATAATTCACCCCTCCACTTT
>-|TRBJ2-7|TRBV10-3|once
CATVGLGGYEQYF
TGTGCCACCGTGGGGCTGGGTGGCTACGAGCAGTACTTC
>-|TRBJ1-1|TRBV9|once
CASSVRGLRAFF
TGTGCCAGCAGCGTGAGAGGATTGCGAGCTTTCTTT
>-|TRBJ1-2|TRBV2|-
CASTENYGYTF
TGTGCCAGTACAGAAAACTATGGCTACACCTTC
>TRBD2|TRBJ2-1|TRBV2|-
CASKKRGGINEQFF
TGTGCCAGTAAGAAGCGGGGGGGTATCAATGAGCAGTTCTTC
>-|TRBJ2-5|TRBV3-1/TRBV3-2|few
CASSPSGVAWRKTQYF
TGTGCCAGCAGCCCCTCCGGGGTAGCTTGGAGGAAGACCCAGTACTTC
>TRBD1|TRBJ2-5|TRBV5-1|-
CASSLGLGQVEETQYF
TGCGCCAGCAGCTTGGGGCTAGGACAGGTAGAAGAGACCCAGTACTTC
>-|TRBJ1-1|TRBV3-1/TRBV3-2|-
CASSQRGVNTEAFF
TGTGCCAGCAGCCAAAGGGGGGTGAACACTGAAGCTTTCTTT
>-|TRBJ1-1|TRBV9|-
CASSVVPNTEAFF
TGTGCCAGCAGCGTAGTCCCGAACACTGAAGCTTTCTTT
>TRBD2|TRBJ2-5|TRBV5-1|-
CASSYGAGAVETQYF
TGCGCCAGCAGCTACGGAGCGGGAGCCGTAGAGACCCAGTACTTC
>-|TRBJ1-1|TRBV19|-
CASSSGLNTEAFF
TGTGCCAGTAGTTCGGGGCTTAACACTGAAGCTTTCTTT
>-|TRBJ2-5|TRBV12-3/TRBV12-4|-
CASRQGNQETQYF
TGTGCCAGCAGGCAGGGAAACCAAGAGACCCAGTACTTC
>-|TRBJ2-5|TRBV5-1|-
CASSLAAFETQYF
TGCGCCAGCAGCTTGGCTGCTTTCGAGACCCAGTACTTC
>TRBD1|TRBJ1-1|TRBV5-1|once
CASSWTRTGTEAFF
TGCGCCAGCAGCTGGACCAGGACAGGAACTGAAGCTTTCTTT
>-|TRBJ1-1|TRBV11-3|-
CASSLRGRNTEAFF
TGTGCCAGCAGCTTACGGGGTCGGAACACTGAAGCTTTCTTT
>TRBD1|TRBJ2-7|TRBV27|-
CASSPTGSRLLMYEQYF
TGTGCCAGCAGCCCGACAGGGAGTCGGCTTTTAATGTACGAGCAGTACTTC
>-|TRBJ2-2|TRBV9|-
CASSVTGEWAGELFF
TGTGCCAGCAGCGTAACCGGGGAGTGGGCCGGGGAGCTGTTTTTT
>TRBD2|TRBJ2-5|TRBV5-4|-
CASSPGLAVPSETQYF
TGTGCCAGCAGCCCGGGACTAGCGGTGCCCTCGGAGACCCAGTACTTC